The rows below give T cell receptor beta chains drawn from one sample of a study of T cells in Graves' hyperthyroidism and ophthalmopathy. TCRdb re-derived calls from the multiplex PCR reads in MiXCR, one entry per CDR3 protein. Among some 600,000 distinct CDR3 sequences listed, approximately 15% were seen once. The sequenced material came from blood. The receptor source for this set is a woman aged 25 to 45 with Graves' hyperthyroidism that later progressed to Graves' ophthalmopathy. Each CDR3 is given with its conserved first and last residue. A D gene is named only where the DNA matches it firmly. Some rows mark clone size as missing; the rest say once, few, many or name a class of expanded clone.

V	size	length	J	D	DNA	CDR3
TRBV12-3/TRBV12-4	many	16	TRBJ2-3	TRBD1	TGTGCCAGCAGCCCGCTCGGGACAGACTACACAGATACGCAGTATTTT	CASSPLGTDYTDTQYF
TRBV14	-	18	TRBJ1-2	-	TGTGCCAGCAGCCAAGATCACGTCGGGGCAGGAACTTCCTATGGCTACACCTTC	CASSQDHVGAGTSYGYTF
TRBV12-3/TRBV12-4	many	16	TRBJ2-2	TRBD2	TGTGCCAGCAGTCCGAGTAGCGGGAGGTCCACCGGGGAGCTGTTTTTT	CASSPSSGRSTGELFF
TRBV12-3/TRBV12-4	-	18	TRBJ1-3	-	TGTGCCAGCAGTTTACGGGCAGACATCCTGATCTCTGGAAACACCATATATTTT	CASSLRADILISGNTIYF
TRBV20-1	many	15	TRBJ2-1	TRBD2	TGCAGTGCTCCCGTAGCGGGAGAGTTTAAGCGAGAGCAGTTCTTC	CSAPVAGEFKREQFF
TRBV27	few	11	TRBJ2-1	-	TGTGCCAGCAATGGCGGGAATGAGCAGTTCTTC	CASNGGNEQFF
TRBV20-1	few	15	TRBJ2-5	TRBD1	TGCAGTGCTAGAGATAGGGGGCTAGCCTACGGGACCCAGTACTTC	CSARDRGLAYGTQYF
TRBV3-1	few	12	TRBJ2-7	-	TGTGCCAGCAGCCCACCTGGCCACGAGCAGTACTTC	CASSPPGHEQYF
TRBV6-1	few	16	TRBJ1-5	-	TGTGCCAGCAGTGAATATGATAGGATGATTGTCCAGCCCCAGCATTTT	CASSEYDRMIVQPQHF
TRBV5-1	-	14	TRBJ2-7	-	TGCGCCAGCAGCCCTGGGCCGGATTCCTACGAGCAGTACTTC	CASSPGPDSYEQYF
TRBV10-3	many	14	TRBJ2-2	TRBD1	TGTGCCATCAGTCGACAGGGTACGAACGGGGAGCTGTTTTTT	CAISRQGTNGELFF
TRBV10-3	-	14	TRBJ2-7	TRBD2	TGTGCCATCAACACGGGAGGTGTAGAATACGAGCAGTACTTC	CAINTGGVEYEQYF
TRBV30	many	12	TRBJ2-5	-	TGTGCCTGTAAACCCAACGGGGAGACCCAGTACTTC	CACKPNGETQYF
TRBV5-1	many	13	TRBJ1-2	-	TGCGCCAGCAGCTCCCCCCTTTGGTATGGCTACACCTTC	CASSSPLWYGYTF
TRBV7-2	-	15	TRBJ2-3	-	TGTGCCAGCAGCTCGGAACTCCTACACAGGGATACGCAGTATTTT	CASSSELLHRDTQYF
TRBV3-1	few	13	TRBJ2-7	-	TGTGCCAGCAGCCACTCAGGGGTGAACGAGCAGTACTTC	CASSHSGVNEQYF
TRBV2	many	14	TRBJ1-5	TRBD1	TGTGCCAGCAGAGTCGGACAGGGCAATCAGCCCCAGCATTTT	CASRVGQGNQPQHF
TRBV3-1	-	16	TRBJ2-1	-	TGTGCCAGCAGCCCCCGCGGGATTGGCTCCTACAATGAGCAGTTCTTC	CASSPRGIGSYNEQFF
TRBV5-1	few	16	TRBJ2-3	TRBD2	TGCGCCAGCAGCCCCCAGACTAGCGGGGGGGCAGATACGCAGTATTTT	CASSPQTSGGADTQYF
TRBV18	-	17	TRBJ2-5	-	TGTGCCAGCTCACCCCAAGATTCGACCGAGGGCCAAGAGACCCAGTACTTC	CASSPQDSTEGQETQYF
TRBV24-1	-	16	TRBJ2-2	-	TGTGCCACCAGTAATAGGAAAGTGGGGAACACCGGGGAGCTGTTTTTT	CATSNRKVGNTGELFF
TRBV2	many	15	TRBJ2-7	TRBD1	TGTGCCAGCATGGTTCCCGGACAGGGGATTGCCGAGCAGTACTTC	CASMVPGQGIAEQYF